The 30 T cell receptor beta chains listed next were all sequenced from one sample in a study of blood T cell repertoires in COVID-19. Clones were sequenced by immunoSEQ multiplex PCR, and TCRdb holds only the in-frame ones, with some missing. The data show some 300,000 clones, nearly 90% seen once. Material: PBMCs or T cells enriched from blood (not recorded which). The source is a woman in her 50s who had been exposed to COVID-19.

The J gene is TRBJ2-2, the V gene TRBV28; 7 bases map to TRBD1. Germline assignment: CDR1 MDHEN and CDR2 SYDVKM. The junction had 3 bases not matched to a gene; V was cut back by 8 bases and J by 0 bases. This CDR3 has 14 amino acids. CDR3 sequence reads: CASLGTANTGELFF. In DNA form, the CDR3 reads TGTGCCAGCTTAGGGACAGCGAACACCGGGGAGCTGTTTTTT.

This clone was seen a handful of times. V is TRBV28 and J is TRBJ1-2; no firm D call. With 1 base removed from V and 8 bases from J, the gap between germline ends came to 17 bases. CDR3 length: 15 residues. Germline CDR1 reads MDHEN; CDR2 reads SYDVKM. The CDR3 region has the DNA TGTGCCAGCAGTTTATCTGGGGAGACCTATGAGGGCTACACCTTC. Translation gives CASSLSGETYEGYTF.

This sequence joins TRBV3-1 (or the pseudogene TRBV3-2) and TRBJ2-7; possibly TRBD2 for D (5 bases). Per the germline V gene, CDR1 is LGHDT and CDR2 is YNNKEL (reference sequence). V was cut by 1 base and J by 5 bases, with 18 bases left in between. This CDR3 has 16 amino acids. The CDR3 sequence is CASSQAHPAVPHEQYF. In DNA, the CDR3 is TGTGCCAGCAGCCAAGCTCATCCAGCGGTGCCGCACGAGCAGTACTTC.

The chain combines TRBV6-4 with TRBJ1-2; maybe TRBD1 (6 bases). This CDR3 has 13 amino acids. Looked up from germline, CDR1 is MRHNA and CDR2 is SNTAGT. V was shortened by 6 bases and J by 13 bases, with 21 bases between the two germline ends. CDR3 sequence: CASSAGQSTPFTF. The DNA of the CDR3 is TGTGCCAGCAGCGCCGGACAGAGCACCCCGTTCACCTTC.

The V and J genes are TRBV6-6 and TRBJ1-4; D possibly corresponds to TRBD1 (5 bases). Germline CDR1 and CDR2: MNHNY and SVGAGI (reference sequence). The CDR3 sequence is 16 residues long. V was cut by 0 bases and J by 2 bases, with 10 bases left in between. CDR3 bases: TGTGCCAGCAGTTACTCGAATGGGGCGACTAATGAAAAACTGTTTTTT. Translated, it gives CASSYSNGATNEKLFF.

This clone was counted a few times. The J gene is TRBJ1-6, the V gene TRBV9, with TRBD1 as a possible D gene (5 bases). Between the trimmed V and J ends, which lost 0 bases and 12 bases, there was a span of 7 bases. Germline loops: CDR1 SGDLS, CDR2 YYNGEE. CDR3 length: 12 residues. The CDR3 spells CASSVGGGPLHF. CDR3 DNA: TGTGCCAGCAGCGTAGGGGGGGGACCCCTCCACTTT.

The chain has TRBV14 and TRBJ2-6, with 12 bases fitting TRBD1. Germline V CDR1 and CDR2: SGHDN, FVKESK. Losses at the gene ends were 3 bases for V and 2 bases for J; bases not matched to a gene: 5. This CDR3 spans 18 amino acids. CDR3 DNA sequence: TGTGCCAGCAGCCACAGGGGGGACAGGGGGCCTGGGGCCAACGTCCTGACTTTC. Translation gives CASSHRGDRGPGANVLTF.

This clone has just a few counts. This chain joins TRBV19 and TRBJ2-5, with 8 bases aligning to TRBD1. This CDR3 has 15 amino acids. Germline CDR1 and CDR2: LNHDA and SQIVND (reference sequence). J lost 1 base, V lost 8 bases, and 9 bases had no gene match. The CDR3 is CASRYRDRSQETQYF. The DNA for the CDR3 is TGTGCCAGTCGTTACCGGGACAGGAGCCAAGAGACCCAGTACTTC. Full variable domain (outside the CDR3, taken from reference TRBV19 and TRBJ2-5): DGGITQSPKYLFRKEGQNVTLSCEQNLNHDAMYWYRQDPGQGLRLIYYSQIVNDFQKGDIAEGYSVSREKKESFPLTVTSAQKNPTAFYLCASRYRDRSQETQYFGPGTRLLVL.

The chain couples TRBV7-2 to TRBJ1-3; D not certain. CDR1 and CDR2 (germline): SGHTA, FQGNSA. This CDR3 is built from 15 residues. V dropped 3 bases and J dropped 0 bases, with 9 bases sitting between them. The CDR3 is CASSLNRYSGNTIYF. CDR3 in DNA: TGTGCCAGCAGCTTGAATCGGTACTCTGGAAACACCATATATTTT.

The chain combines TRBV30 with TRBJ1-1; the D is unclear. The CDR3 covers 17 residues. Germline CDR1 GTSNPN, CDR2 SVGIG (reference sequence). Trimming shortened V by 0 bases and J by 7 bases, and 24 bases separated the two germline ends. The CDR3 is CAWSVRVSSLSQIEAFF. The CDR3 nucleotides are TGTGCCTGGAGTGTTCGGGTTTCCAGCCTCAGCCAGATTGAAGCTTTCTTT.

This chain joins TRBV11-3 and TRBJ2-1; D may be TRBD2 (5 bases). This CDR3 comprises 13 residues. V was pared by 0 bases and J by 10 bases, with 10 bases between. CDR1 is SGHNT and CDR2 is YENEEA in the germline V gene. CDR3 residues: CASSLEAGHEQFF. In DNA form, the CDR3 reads TGTGCCAGCAGCTTAGAGGCGGGCCACGAGCAGTTCTTC.

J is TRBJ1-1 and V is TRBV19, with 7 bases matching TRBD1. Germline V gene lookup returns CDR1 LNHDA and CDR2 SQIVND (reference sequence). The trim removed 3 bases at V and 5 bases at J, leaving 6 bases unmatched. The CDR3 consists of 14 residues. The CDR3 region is CASSIEGARTEAFF. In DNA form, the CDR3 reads TGTGCCAGTAGTATTGAGGGGGCGAGGACTGAAGCTTTCTTT.

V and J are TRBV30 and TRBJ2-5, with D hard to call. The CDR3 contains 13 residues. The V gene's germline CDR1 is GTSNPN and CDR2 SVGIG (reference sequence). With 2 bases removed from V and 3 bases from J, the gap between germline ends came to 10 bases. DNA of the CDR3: TGTGCCTGGAGTTCTATCCCGAAAGAGACCCAGTACTTC. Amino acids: CAWSSIPKETQYF. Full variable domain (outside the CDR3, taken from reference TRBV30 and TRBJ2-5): SQTIHQWPATLVQPVGSPLSLECTVEGTSNPNLYWYRQAAGRGLQLLFYSVGIGQISSEVPQNLSASRPQDRQFILSSKKLLLSDSGFYLCAWSSIPKETQYFGPGTRLLVL.

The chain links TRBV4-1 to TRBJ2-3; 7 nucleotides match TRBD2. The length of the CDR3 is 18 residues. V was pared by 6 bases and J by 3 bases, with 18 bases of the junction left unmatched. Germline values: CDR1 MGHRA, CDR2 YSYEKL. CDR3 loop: CASSLGGGAAEGTDTQYF. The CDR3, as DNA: TGCGCCAGCAGTTTGGGGGGAGGGGCCGCAGAAGGGACAGATACGCAGTATTTT.

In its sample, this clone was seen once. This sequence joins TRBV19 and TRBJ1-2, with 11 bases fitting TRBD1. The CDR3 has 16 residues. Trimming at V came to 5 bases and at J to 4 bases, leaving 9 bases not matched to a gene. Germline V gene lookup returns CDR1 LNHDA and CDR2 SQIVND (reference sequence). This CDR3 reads CASSPRTGGVVYGYTF. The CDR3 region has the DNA TGTGCCAGTAGTCCCCGGACAGGGGGCGTTGTCTATGGCTACACCTTC.

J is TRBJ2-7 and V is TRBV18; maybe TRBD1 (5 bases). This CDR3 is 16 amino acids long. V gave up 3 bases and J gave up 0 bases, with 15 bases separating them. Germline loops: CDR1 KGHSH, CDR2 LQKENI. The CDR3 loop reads CASSPFTQVDSYEQYF. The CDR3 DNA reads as TGTGCCAGCTCACCTTTCACACAGGTCGACTCCTACGAGCAGTACTTC.

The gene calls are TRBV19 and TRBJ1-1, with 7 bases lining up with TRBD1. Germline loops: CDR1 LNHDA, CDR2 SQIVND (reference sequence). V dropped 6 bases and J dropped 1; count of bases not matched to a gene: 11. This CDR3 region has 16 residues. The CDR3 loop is CASSHNRGAGNTEAFF. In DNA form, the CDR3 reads TGTGCCAGTAGCCACAACAGGGGCGCTGGGAACACTGAAGCTTTCTTT.

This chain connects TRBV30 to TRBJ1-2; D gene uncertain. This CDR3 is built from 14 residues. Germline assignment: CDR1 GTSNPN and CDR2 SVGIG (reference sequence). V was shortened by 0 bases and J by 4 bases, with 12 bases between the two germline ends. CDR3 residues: CAWSVYPAIYGYTF. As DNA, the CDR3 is TGTGCCTGGAGTGTCTACCCTGCCATCTATGGCTACACCTTC. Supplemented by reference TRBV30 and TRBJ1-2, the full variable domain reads SQTIHQWPATLVQPVGSPLSLECTVEGTSNPNLYWYRQAAGRGLQLLFYSVGIGQISSEVPQNLSASRPQDRQFILSSKKLLLSDSGFYLCAWSVYPAIYGYTFGSGTRLTVV.

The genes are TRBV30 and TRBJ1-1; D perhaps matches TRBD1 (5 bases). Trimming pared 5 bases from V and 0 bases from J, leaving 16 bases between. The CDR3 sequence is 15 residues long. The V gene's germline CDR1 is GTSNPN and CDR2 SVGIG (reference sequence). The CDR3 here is CAWDMKGLMNTEAFF. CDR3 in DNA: TGTGCCTGGGATATGAAGGGGTTGATGAACACTGAAGCTTTCTTT.

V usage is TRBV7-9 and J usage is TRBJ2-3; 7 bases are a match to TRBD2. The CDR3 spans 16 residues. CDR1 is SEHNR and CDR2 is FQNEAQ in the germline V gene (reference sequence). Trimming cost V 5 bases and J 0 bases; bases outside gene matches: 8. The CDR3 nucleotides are TGTGCCAGCAGCCGTACGCTAGCGGTTAGCACAGATACGCAGTATTTT. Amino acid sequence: CASSRTLAVSTDTQYF.

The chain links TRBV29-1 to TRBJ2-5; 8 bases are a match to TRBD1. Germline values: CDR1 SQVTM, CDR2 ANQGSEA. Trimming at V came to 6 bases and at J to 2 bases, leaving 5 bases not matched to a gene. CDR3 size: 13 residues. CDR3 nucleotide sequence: TGCAGCGTCTCCACAGGGGGACAAGAGACCCAGTACTTC. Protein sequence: CSVSTGGQETQYF.

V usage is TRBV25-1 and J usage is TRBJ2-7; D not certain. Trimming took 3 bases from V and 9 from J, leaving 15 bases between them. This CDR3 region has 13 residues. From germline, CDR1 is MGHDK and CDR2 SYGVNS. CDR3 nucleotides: TGTGCCAGCAGTGATCGTAGCACCCTAGGGCAGTACTTC. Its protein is CASSDRSTLGQYF.

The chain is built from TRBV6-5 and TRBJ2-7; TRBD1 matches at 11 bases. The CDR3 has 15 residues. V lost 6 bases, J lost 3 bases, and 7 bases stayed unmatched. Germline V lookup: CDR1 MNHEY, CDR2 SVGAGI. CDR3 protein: CASRVRDRGFYEQYF. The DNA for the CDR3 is TGTGCCAGCAGAGTGAGGGACAGGGGGTTCTACGAGCAGTACTTC.

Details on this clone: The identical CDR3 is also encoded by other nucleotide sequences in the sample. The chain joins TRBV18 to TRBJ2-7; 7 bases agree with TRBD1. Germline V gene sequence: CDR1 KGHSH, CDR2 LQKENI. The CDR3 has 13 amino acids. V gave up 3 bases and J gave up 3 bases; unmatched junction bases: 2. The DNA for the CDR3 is TGTGCCAGCTCACCGACAGGGAGCTACGAGCAGTACTTC. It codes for CASSPTGSYEQYF.

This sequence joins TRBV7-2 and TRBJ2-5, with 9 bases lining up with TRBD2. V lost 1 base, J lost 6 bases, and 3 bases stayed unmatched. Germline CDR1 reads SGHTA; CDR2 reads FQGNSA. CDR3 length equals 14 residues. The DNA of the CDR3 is TGTGCCAGCAGCTTAGGCGGGGGGGCGAAGACCCAGTACTTC. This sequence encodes CASSLGGGAKTQYF.

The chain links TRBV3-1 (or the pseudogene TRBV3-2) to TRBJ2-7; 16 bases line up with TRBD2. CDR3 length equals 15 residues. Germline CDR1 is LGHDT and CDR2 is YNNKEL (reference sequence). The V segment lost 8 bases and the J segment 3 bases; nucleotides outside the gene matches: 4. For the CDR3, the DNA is TGTGCCAGCGGGACTAGCGGGGGGGGCATCTACGAGCAGTACTTC. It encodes CASGTSGGGIYEQYF.

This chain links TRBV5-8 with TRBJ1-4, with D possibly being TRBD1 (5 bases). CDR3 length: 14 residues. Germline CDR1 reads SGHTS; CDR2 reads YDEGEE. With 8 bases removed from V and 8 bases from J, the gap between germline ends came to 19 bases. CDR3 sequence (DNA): TGTGCCAGTATTGTCTCAGGGCTCGGCGAAAAACTGTTTTTT. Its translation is CASIVSGLGEKLFF.

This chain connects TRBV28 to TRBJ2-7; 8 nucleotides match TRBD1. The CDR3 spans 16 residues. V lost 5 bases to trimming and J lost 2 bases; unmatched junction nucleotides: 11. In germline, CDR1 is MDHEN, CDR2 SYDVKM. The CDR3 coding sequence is TGTGCCAGCAGTCTCGTTCGGACAGGGATGACCTACGAGCAGTACTTC. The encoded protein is CASSLVRTGMTYEQYF.

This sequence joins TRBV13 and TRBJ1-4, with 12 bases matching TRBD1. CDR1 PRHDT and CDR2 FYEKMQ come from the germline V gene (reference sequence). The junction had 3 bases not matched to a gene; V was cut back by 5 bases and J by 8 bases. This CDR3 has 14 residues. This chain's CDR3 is CASSMGQGAEKLFF. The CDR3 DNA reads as TGTGCCAGCAGCATGGGACAGGGGGCCGAAAAACTGTTTTTT.

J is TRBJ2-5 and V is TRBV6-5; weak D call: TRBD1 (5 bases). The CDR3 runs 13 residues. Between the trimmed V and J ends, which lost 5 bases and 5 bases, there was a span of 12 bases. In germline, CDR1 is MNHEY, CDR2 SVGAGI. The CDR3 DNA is TGTGCCAGCAGTACGGCCAAGGGGGAGACCCAGTACTTC. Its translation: CASSTAKGETQYF.